The 3 T cell receptor beta chains below were found in one sample sequenced in a study of blood T cells in healthy people across ages. Then a second PCR, running about 6 to 12 cycles, was carried out with a sample-barcoded 5' primer and a J-beta primer mix. TCRdb used MiXCR to reprocess the 5' RACE reads, holding one entry per CDR3 protein. Of 1.5 million to 2 million distinct CDR3 sequences listed, about 28% are singletons. Sequencing was done on a sample of blood. These receptors were collected from a woman aged 25 to 39 in good health.

This clonotype appeared once. A much more abundant neighbour one base away suggests this may be a read error. The J gene is TRBJ2-7, the V gene TRBV9, with 7 bases aligning to TRBD2. Germline V gives CDR1 SGDLS, CDR2 YYNGEE. This CDR3 is 15 amino acids long. The CDR3 DNA follows: TGTGCCAGCAGCTTGAGAAGCGGGATAGCTGTCGAGCGGTACTTC. Amino acid sequence: CASSLRSGIAVERYF.

This chain uses TRBV27 with TRBJ2-7; D is possibly TRBD1 or TRBD2 (5 bases each). The V end was cut by 6 bases, the J end by 3 bases, with 21 bases between. The CDR3 has 16 residues. Germline V lookup: CDR1 MNHEY, CDR2 SMNVEV (reference sequence). The CDR3 protein is CASSLKSGLLGYEQYF. Written as DNA, the CDR3 is TGTGCCAGCAGCTTAAAGTCGGGGCTGTTGGGCTACGAGCAGTACTTC.

This clonotype was detected ten times or more. The rearrangement uses TRBV12-3 or TRBV12-4 and TRBJ2-7; no definite D call. The CDR3 has 14 residues. V lost 5 bases, J lost 1 base, and 12 bases lay in between. This chain's CDR3 is CASSVSENSYEQYF. In DNA form, the CDR3 reads TGTGCCAGCAGTGTTTCAGAGAATTCCTACGAGCAGTACTTC.